This TCR beta chain was sequenced during a study of T-cell memory formation after mild COVID-19 (dated by TCRdb to the early 2020s). At the level of the whole study: Most TCR sequence clusters were specific to one of the two donors. Two young, previously healthy adult volunteers made up the cohort, one male and one female. T-cell clones expanding and contracting after mild COVID-19 in two donors were tracked by longitudinal TCRalpha and TCRbeta repertoire sequencing. Points the paper makes about the study in general: The study covered only a couple of mild cases, and larger cohorts including severe cases with pre-infection samples were considered necessary. Balanced CD4/CD8 phenotypes were observed for clones contracting from day 15 to 85, whereas a bias towards CD4+ was observed for a second wave of clones expanding from day 15 to 37. Some responding clones were found in pre-infection memory, which suggests that pre-existing cross-reactive memory T cells took part in the SARS-CoV-2 response. SARS-CoV-2 specificity was not confirmed for the second-wave clones peaking on day 37. Contracting CD4+ clones were located mainly in the CM and EM memory subsets, whereas CD8+ clones were found to be enriched in EMRA.

Sequencing was carried out with an Illumina NovaSeq 6000. Using 5'RACE with constant-segment primers, TCRalpha and TCRbeta cDNA libraries were constructed, with sample barcodes and unique molecular identifiers added in the process. Trizol reagent was used to extract RNA from every sample. Library amplification was performed in two PCR steps, and a second sample barcode and Illumina TruSeq adapters were introduced in the second step. Libraries were sequenced on an Illumina NovaSeq with 2 x 150 bp paired-end reads. In the authors' own workflow: Demultiplexing of reads and collapsing into UMI-guided consensus sequences were performed with migec v1.2.7. Using mixcr v2.1.11, UMI consensuses were aligned to TRA and TRB V and J templates and then assembled into clonotypes. A clonotype was counted as expanded or contracted only when both edgeR and NoisET called the clonotype significant, with the noise models trained on biological replicates. For edgeR calls, the thresholds were a false discovery rate-adjusted p below 0.01 and a log2 fold-change of 1. As an exploratory analysis of dynamics, max-normalized trajectories of the 1000 most abundant clonotypes were examined with PCA combined with hierarchical clustering. The CD4 or CD8 phenotype of responding clones was assigned using the separately sequenced CD4+ and CD8+ repertoires. TCRdb ran its own pipeline on the public reads, namely fastp trimming at Q25 and MiXCR clone calling, and kept in-frame beta chains. Each CDR3 protein appears once, grouped with its most common genes and DNA. TCRdb assigned the V and J calls; the authors' analysis was not used. The sample table contains 210,000 or so distinct CDR3 sequences; only one count was recorded for under 30% of them. More than 9.5% of the sample comes from the top ten.

Per the germline V gene, SGHRS is the CDR1 and YFSETQ is the CDR2. From its cysteine to its phenylalanine, the CDR3 spans 13 amino acids. Solely the CDR3 DNA is kept, with 39 bases framed from the first base. Ficoll-Paque density gradient centrifugation was the method used to isolate PBMCs. As to this clonotype: The antigen it recognizes is unknown. Being one base from a much bigger clone, this may be a read error.

The sequence derives from an adult woman who had mild COVID-19 (a few samples of this study predate the infection). The sample titles of this study are shuffled in the database, so cell type and time point are left out; the donor was told from shared clones. The rearranged segments are TRBV5-1 and TRBJ2-2; the best D guess is TRBD2, with 5 bases matching. Material for sequencing was PBMCs or a T cell subset sorted from them (not recorded which). The base sequence is TGCGCCAGCAGCTTGGAGGGCACCGGGGATCTGTTTTTT. It is translated as CASSLEGTGDLFF. The full variable domain, with segments outside the CDR3 supplied by the reference TRBV5-1 and TRBJ2-2 proteins, appears as KAGVTQTPRYLIKTRGQQVTLSCSPISGHRSVSWYQQTPGQGLQFLFEYFSETQRNKGNFPGRFSGRQFSNSRSEMNVSTLELGDSALYLCASSLEGTGDLFFGEGSRLTVL.